The rows below give T cell receptor beta chains drawn from one sample of a study of T cells in Graves' hyperthyroidism and ophthalmopathy. In TCRdb, the multiplex PCR reads were re-called with MiXCR into one record per CDR3 protein. Seen here are about 620,000 distinct CDR3 sequences, 15% to 20% observed once, and the top ten hold around 4%. Material for sequencing was blood. These TCRs come from a woman aged 25 to 39 with Graves' hyperthyroidism. Each CDR3 is given with its conserved first and last residue. The D gene is left open where the match is weak. Where a row states a size, it is once, few, many or the class of an expanded clone; other rows omit it.

NA	many	TRBJ2-5	TRBV28	TGTGCCAGCAGTTTACAACAAGAGACCCAGTACTTC	CASSLQQETQYF
NA	NA	TRBJ2-5	TRBV7-2	TGTGCTAGCAGCTCGTTGGGGAAAGAGACCCAGTACTTC	CASSSLGKETQYF
NA	many	TRBJ2-1	TRBV27	TGTGCCAGCAGGAAAGGGAATATTGATGAGCAGTTCTTC	CASRKGNIDEQFF
NA	few	TRBJ2-2	TRBV7-9	TGTGCCAGCAGCTTAGATTCGGGGAGGGAGCTGTTTTTT	CASSLDSGRELFF
NA	many	TRBJ2-7	TRBV10-1	TGCGCCAGCACAGACCTTGCCGGAGGTCACTACGAGCAGTACTTC	CASTDLAGGHYEQYF
NA	NA	TRBJ2-1	TRBV19	TGTGCCAGTCACGATCTGGGGGCGGTCTCCTACAATGAGCAGTTCTTC	CASHDLGAVSYNEQFF
NA	many	TRBJ1-1	TRBV5-1	TGCGCCAGCAGCGGGGAGACAGACATGAACACTGAAGCTTTCTTT	CASSGETDMNTEAFF
TRBD2	many	TRBJ2-1	TRBV7-9	TGTGCCAGCAGCGGAGGGGGTAGCGGGAACTCCTACAATGAGCAGTTCTTC	CASSGGGSGNSYNEQFF
TRBD1	few	TRBJ2-2	TRBV28	TGTGCCAGCAGAGGACAGGGGGGCACCGGGGAGCTGTTTTTT	CASRGQGGTGELFF
TRBD2	NA	TRBJ2-3	TRBV30	TGTGCCTGGAGTCTCCCGGGACTAGCGGGAGCCATAGGGGATACGCAGTATTTT	CAWSLPGLAGAIGDTQYF
NA	many	TRBJ2-3	TRBV19	TGTGCCAGTAGCCTCGACTCGTTCACAGATACGCAGTATTTT	CASSLDSFTDTQYF
NA	few	TRBJ1-4	TRBV6-1	TGTGCCAGCCAAAAACGCCGGGGGCGCTCTTTATTTAATGAAAAACTGTTTTTT	CASQKRRGRSLFNEKLFF
NA	many	TRBJ1-5	TRBV15	TGTGCCACCAGCATCCGGGGTGCCCAGCCCCAGCATTTT	CATSIRGAQPQHF
NA	few	TRBJ1-1	TRBV3-1	TGTGCCAGCAGCCCTGACCAGAACACTGAAGCTTTCTTT	CASSPDQNTEAFF
TRBD2	few	TRBJ2-2	TRBV4-2	TGTGCCAGCAGCCAAGGTTTCAGCGGGAGGGCCGGGGAGCTGTTTTTT	CASSQGFSGRAGELFF
TRBD2	NA	TRBJ2-1	TRBV3-1	TGTGCCAGCAGCCAAGATGGGGCGGGAGGGGAGTACAAGCCTGAGCAGTTCTTC	CASSQDGAGGEYKPEQFF
NA	NA	TRBJ2-1	TRBV24-1	TGTGCCACCAGTGATGAGGTCTCAGAACCTGAGCAGTTCTTC	CATSDEVSEPEQFF
NA	few	TRBJ2-1	TRBV19	TGTGCCAGTAGTATGTCGGGATACGGATTCGATGAGCAGTTCTTC	CASSMSGYGFDEQFF
NA	many	TRBJ2-7	TRBV7-9	TGTGCCAGCAGCTCCTCCTGGTCGGGTGTCGAGCAGTACTTC	CASSSSWSGVEQYF
TRBD1	NA	TRBJ2-1	TRBV11-3	TGTGCCAGCAGCTCCGGCCGGACAGGAGCCTCGCATGAGCAGTTCTTC	CASSSGRTGASHEQFF
NA	many	TRBJ2-7	TRBV29-1	TGCAGCGTTGGACCCGGGACCACCTACGAGCAGTACTTC	CSVGPGTTYEQYF
TRBD2	many	TRBJ2-5	TRBV27	TGTGCCAGCAGTGAGGGGACTAGCGGCCTACAAGAGACCCAGTACTTC	CASSEGTSGLQETQYF
NA	few	TRBJ2-5	TRBV7-9	TGTGCCAGCAGCTTAGGGGATGTACGGGAGACCCAGTACTTC	CASSLGDVRETQYF
NA	few	TRBJ1-3	TRBV7-2	TGTGCCAGCAGCTTAGATGGGGCACCCCACTCTGGAAACACCATATATTTT	CASSLDGAPHSGNTIYF
TRBD1	many	TRBJ2-2	TRBV11-2	TGTGCCAGCAGGCAGACAGGGGGTAACACCGGGGAGCTGTTTTTT	CASRQTGGNTGELFF
NA	few	TRBJ2-5	TRBV27	TGTGCCAGCAGCCACGCCCAAGAGACCCAGTACTTC	CASSHAQETQYF
TRBD2	many	TRBJ2-5	TRBV12-3/TRBV12-4	TGTGCCAGCAGTTTAACTAGCGCCTACCAAGAGACCCAGTACTTC	CASSLTSAYQETQYF
NA	NA	TRBJ2-3	TRBV5-5	TGTGCCAGCAGCTTCTCCGGGCCCCGCACAGATACGCAGTATTTT	CASSFSGPRTDTQYF
TRBD1	few	TRBJ1-1	TRBV4-2	TGTGCCAGCAGCCAAGATATCCCATCGCAGGGGGTGAACACTGAAGCTTTCTTT	CASSQDIPSQGVNTEAFF
NA	NA	TRBJ2-1	TRBV12-3/TRBV12-4	TGTGCCAGCAGTTGGGGTGATGGGGGGAGAGTTGAGCAGTTCTTC	CASSWGDGGRVEQFF
NA	many	TRBJ1-2	TRBV3-1	TGTGCCAGCAGCCAGGGAGGTGGAGGCTACACCTTC	CASSQGGGGYTF
TRBD2	NA	TRBJ2-7	TRBV20-1	TGCAGTGCTAGAGTGTGGGGACTAGCGGGAGTAGAGGCTTACGAGCGGTACTTC	CSARVWGLAGVEAYERYF
NA	many	TRBJ1-5	TRBV6-2/TRBV6-3	TGTGCCAGCAGCTTGGGGCAGGGGCCCCAGCATTTT	CASSLGQGPQHF
TRBD1	few	TRBJ1-2	TRBV20-1	TGCAGTGCTAGTGAGGACAGGGACTTTGGCTACACCTTC	CSASEDRDFGYTF
TRBD2	NA	TRBJ2-5	TRBV20-1	TGCAGTGCTATAAATTCGAGGACTAGCGGCATTCAAGGGGCCCAGTACTTC	CSAINSRTSGIQGAQYF
NA	NA	TRBJ1-6	TRBV12-3/TRBV12-4	TGTGCCAGCAGTTTGGAGGACTCACCCCTCCACTTT	CASSLEDSPLHF
NA	NA	TRBJ2-3	TRBV5-8	TGTGCCAGCAGCTTTGGTCTGCGAAGCACAGATACGCAGTATTTT	CASSFGLRSTDTQYF
TRBD1	NA	TRBJ1-4	TRBV5-1	TGCGCCAGCAGCAGATGGACAGGGAAAGGTGAAAAACTGTTTTTT	CASSRWTGKGEKLFF
NA	many	TRBJ2-1	TRBV5-1	TGCGCCAGCAGCCGCGACATTGAGCAGTTCTTC	CASSRDIEQFF
NA	many	TRBJ2-7	TRBV12-3/TRBV12-4	TGTGCCAGCAGTTTAGAGACAGCGCTCTACGAGCAGTACTTC	CASSLETALYEQYF
NA	NA	TRBJ2-2	TRBV20-1	TGCAGTGCTAGAGAAACCACAGGGCACGGGGAGCTGTTTTTT	CSARETTGHGELFF
NA	few	TRBJ2-3	TRBV5-1	TGCGCCAGCAGCTTGGCGTTTGGCACAGATACGCAGTATTTT	CASSLAFGTDTQYF
NA	many	TRBJ2-1	TRBV5-5	TGTGCCAGCAGCTTGTATGGGACGGTCCCCTACAATGAGCAGTTCTTC	CASSLYGTVPYNEQFF
TRBD2	many	TRBJ2-5	TRBV6-1	TGTGCCAGCAGTGAAGCTAGCGGGAGGGAGACCCAGTACTTC	CASSEASGRETQYF
NA	many	TRBJ1-5	TRBV2	TGTGCCAGCAGTGCAAGGGGGGATCAGCCCCAGCATTTT	CASSARGDQPQHF
NA	many	TRBJ2-7	TRBV11-2	TGTGCCAGCACCATACGTGGGAGCGAGCAGTACTTC	CASTIRGSEQYF
TRBD2	few	TRBJ2-7	TRBV5-4	TGTGCCAGCAGCTGGGGACTAGCGAACTACGAGCAGTACTTC	CASSWGLANYEQYF
NA	NA	TRBJ1-2	TRBV7-8	TGTGCCAGCAGCTTATCCAGGTCCGGCGGCTACACCTTC	CASSLSRSGGYTF
NA	many	TRBJ2-1	TRBV27	TGTGCCAGCAGTTTATACGGGGACTCCCCCTACAATGAGCAGTTCTTC	CASSLYGDSPYNEQFF
NA	many	TRBJ2-7	TRBV20-1	TGCAGTGCCGAACGGCTGTATCGCATCTCCTACGAGCAGTACTTC	CSAERLYRISYEQYF
TRBD1	many	TRBJ2-3	TRBV5-1	TGCGCCAGCAGCTTGGCCGGGACAGGGGGCTCGGATACGCAGTATTTT	CASSLAGTGGSDTQYF
TRBD2	NA	TRBJ2-7	TRBV7-9	TGTGCCAGCAGCGACGGACTAGCAACCTACGAGCAGTACTTC	CASSDGLATYEQYF